This paragraph covers one T cell receptor beta chain sequence. This CDR3 has 13 amino acids. CDR1 MDHEN and CDR2 SYDVKM come from the germline V gene. V was cut by 6 bases and J by 4 bases, with 12 bases left in between. The libraries were made with immunoSEQ v3. Assay used: immunoSEQ multiplex PCR; TCRdb lists only in-frame clones, some missing. The sample records about 46,000 clones, around 85% being singletons. As to time point: pre-treatment sample, taken before nivolumab and TIL therapy. The record originates from a study of TIL therapy for anti-PD-1-resistant metastatic lung cancer. Specimen: blood, collected at baseline. The receptor's source is a person aged 30 to 80 with non-small cell lung cancer. The rearrangement joins TRBV28 to TRBJ1-2; D not resolved. The CDR3 sequence: CASSLKGFYGYTF. In DNA, the CDR3 is TGTGCCAGCAGCCTTAAAGGGTTCTATGGCTACACCTTC.